This entry lists 9 T cell receptor beta chains sequenced from one sample in a study of regulatory T cells in long-lasting Graves disease. Time point meaning: newly diagnosed GD, antithyroid drugs for less than 3 months. PBMC RNA served as the TCR library source. Construction of the TCR beta libraries employed iRepertoire HTBI primers in conjunction with Arm-PCR of CDR3 regions. TCRdb ran MiXCR on the multiplex PCR reads and lists one entry per CDR3 protein. Of under 450,000 distinct CDR3 sequences in the sample, approximately 12% were seen once. The same sample was also studied in work on T cells in Graves' hyperthyroidism and ophthalmopathy.

Sequencing used peripheral blood mononuclear cells (PBMCs), obtained at new diagnosis, from a patient treated with antithyroid drugs. The receptors come from a woman between 18 and 30 years old with Graves disease.

This clonotype was seen only a few times. This chain links TRBV4-2 with TRBJ2-3, with 9 bases lining up with TRBD2. The CDR3 totals 16 residues. Germline CDR1 reads LGHNA; CDR2 reads YNFKEQ. Trimming cost V 3 bases and J 1 base; bases outside gene matches: 5. The CDR3 here is CASSHPEREGTDTQYF. The CDR3 nucleotides read TGTGCCAGCAGCCATCCAGAGCGGGAGGGCACAGATACGCAGTATTTT.

Ten or more counts support this clonotype. The chain recombines TRBV15 with TRBJ2-1; 11 bases map to TRBD2. In germline, CDR1 is LNHNV, CDR2 YYDKDF (reference sequence). V lost 5 bases to trimming and J lost 3 bases; unmatched junction nucleotides: 6. The CDR3 extends over 16 amino acids. DNA for the CDR3: TGTGCCACCAGCGCACGACTAGCGGGGATCTACAATGAGCAGTTCTTC. This gives the protein CATSARLAGIYNEQFF.

The table lists this clonotype with many counts. The chain joins TRBV19 to TRBJ1-1, with D uncertain. Germline CDR1 reads LNHDA; CDR2 reads SQIVND (reference sequence). Trimming removed 4 bases from V and 3 bases from J, with 12 bases in between. There are 14 residues in the CDR3. The CDR3 protein is CASSKEGWDTEAFF. In DNA, the CDR3 is TGTGCCAGTAGTAAAGAGGGATGGGACACTGAAGCTTTCTTT.

This clonotype was recorded at least ten times. This chain joins TRBV24-1 and TRBJ2-1, with D perhaps TRBD2 (6 bases). Germline V gives CDR1 KGHDR, CDR2 SFDVKD. This CDR3 has 15 residues. V lost 4 bases, J lost 2 bases, and 11 bases lay in between. The CDR3 loop is CATSEGGFTYNEQFF. Written as DNA, the CDR3 is TGTGCCACCAGTGAGGGAGGATTTACCTACAATGAGCAGTTCTTC.

This clonotype was seen repeatedly, ten times or more. V gene TRBV20-1 combines with J gene TRBJ2-7; 7 positions agree with TRBD1. The CDR3 is 15 residues long. Germline-derived CDR1 and CDR2 are DFQATT and SNEGSKA (reference sequence). The V gene end was trimmed by 5 bases and the J gene end by 2 bases; junction bases not matched to a gene: 12. CDR3 DNA: TGCAGTGCTTCGTCCCGGGACAGCGGACCCTACGAGCAGTACTTC. Amino acid sequence: CSASSRDSGPYEQYF.

The chain joins TRBV6-2 or TRBV6-3 to TRBJ1-5; 7 nucleotides line up with TRBD1. There are 15 residues in the CDR3. V trimming: 9 bases; J trimming: 4 bases; junction bases outside the gene matches: 12. Looked up from germline, CDR1 is MNHEY and CDR2 is SVGEGT. Here the CDR3 reads CARDPFTGENQPQHF. As DNA, the CDR3 is TGTGCCAGGGATCCTTTTACAGGGGAAAATCAGCCCCAGCATTTT.

This clonotype occurred many times. The chain carries TRBV29-1 and TRBJ1-1; D uncertain. The germline V gene encodes CDR1 SQVTM and CDR2 ANQGSEA. V lost 4 bases, J lost 0 bases, and 9 bases lay in between. The CDR3 totals 13 residues. The CDR3: CSVVRQVNTEAFF. In DNA form, the CDR3 reads TGCAGCGTTGTTCGGCAGGTGAACACTGAAGCTTTCTTT. Together with reference TRBV29-1 and TRBJ1-1, the CDR3 gives the full variable domain: SAVISQKPSRDICQRGTSLTIQCQVDSQVTMMFWYRQQPGQSLTLIATANQGSEATYESGFVIDKFPISRPNLTFSTLTVSNMSPEDSSIYLCSVVRQVNTEAFFGQGTRLTVV.

This clonotype was seen at least ten times. The V gene is TRBV10-3, the J gene TRBJ2-5; tentatively, D is TRBD1 or TRBD2 (8 bases each). The CDR3 has 18 residues. The V gene's germline CDR1 is ENHRY and CDR2 SYGVKD. Between the trimmed V and J ends, which lost 6 bases and 2 bases, there was a span of 25 bases. The CDR3 is CAISLDRGRTSKQETQYF. In DNA form, the CDR3 reads TGTGCCATCAGCCTAGACAGGGGTCGGACTAGCAAACAAGAGACCCAGTACTTC.

This clonotype has ten or more counts. The chain carries TRBV5-1 and TRBJ1-6; 10 nucleotides agree with TRBD1. The CDR3 sequence is 16 residues long. Germline values: CDR1 SGHRS, CDR2 YFSETQ. Germline trimming cut 4 bases from V and 10 bases from J; bases unmatched to any gene: 11. Written as DNA, the CDR3 is TGCGCCAGCAGCACTTACGGGACAGGGGAAGGATCACCCCTCCACTTT. Protein product: CASSTYGTGEGSPLHF. The full variable domain, in which reference TRBV5-1 and TRBJ1-6 provide the parts outside the CDR3, is KAGVTQTPRYLIKTRGQQVTLSCSPISGHRSVSWYQQTPGQGLQFLFEYFSETQRNKGNFPGRFSGRQFSNSRSEMNVSTLELGDSALYLCASSTYGTGEGSPLHFGNGTRLTVT.